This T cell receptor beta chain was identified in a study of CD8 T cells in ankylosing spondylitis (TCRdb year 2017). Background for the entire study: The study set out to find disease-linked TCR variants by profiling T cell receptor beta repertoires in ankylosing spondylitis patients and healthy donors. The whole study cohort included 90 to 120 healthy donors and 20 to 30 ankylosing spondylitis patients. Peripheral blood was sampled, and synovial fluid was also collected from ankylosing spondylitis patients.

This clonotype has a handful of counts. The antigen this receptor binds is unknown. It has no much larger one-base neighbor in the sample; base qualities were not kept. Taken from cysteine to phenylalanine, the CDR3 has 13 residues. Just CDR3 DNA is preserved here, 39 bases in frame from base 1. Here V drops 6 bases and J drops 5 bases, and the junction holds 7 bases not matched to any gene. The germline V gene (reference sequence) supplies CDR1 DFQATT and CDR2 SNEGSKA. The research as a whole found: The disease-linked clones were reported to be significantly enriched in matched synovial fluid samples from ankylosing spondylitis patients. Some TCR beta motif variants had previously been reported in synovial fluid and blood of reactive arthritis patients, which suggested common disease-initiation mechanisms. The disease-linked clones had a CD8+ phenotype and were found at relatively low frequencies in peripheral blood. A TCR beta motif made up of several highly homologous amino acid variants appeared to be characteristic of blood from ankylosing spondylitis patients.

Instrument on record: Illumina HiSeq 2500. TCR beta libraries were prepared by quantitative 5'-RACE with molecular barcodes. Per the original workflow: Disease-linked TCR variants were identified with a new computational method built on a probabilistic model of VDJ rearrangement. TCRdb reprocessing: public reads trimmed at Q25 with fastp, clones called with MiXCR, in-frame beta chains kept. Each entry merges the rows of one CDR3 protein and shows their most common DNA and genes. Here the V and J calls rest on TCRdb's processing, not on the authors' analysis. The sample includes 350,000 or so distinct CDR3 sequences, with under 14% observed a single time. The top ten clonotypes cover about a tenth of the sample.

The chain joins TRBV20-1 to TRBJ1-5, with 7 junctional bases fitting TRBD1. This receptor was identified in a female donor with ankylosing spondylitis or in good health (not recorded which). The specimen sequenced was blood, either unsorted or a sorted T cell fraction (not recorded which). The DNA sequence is TGCAGTGCACAACAGGGGTACGATCAGCCCCAGCATTTT. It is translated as CSAQQGYDQPQHF.